The sequence of this TCR beta chain was determined in a study of glioma-infiltrating T cells. Study-wide results and caveats: Very few CDR3 sequences were shared between tissue and blood. Tissue-blood divergence was below expectation in non-neoplastic patients, above in gliomas.

The CDR3 has 12 amino acids. Trimming left V 1 base short and J 10 bases short, with 9 bases between. Germline V lookup: CDR1 LGHNA, CDR2 YNFKEQ. At least ten counts were recorded for this clonotype. Its antigen is undetermined. TCR alpha and beta CDR3 regions were amplified from RNA using iRepertoire nested multiplex PCR. A single record per CDR3 protein comes from TCRdb applying MiXCR to the multiplex PCR reads. Counted here are roughly 100,000 distinct CDR3 sequences, about 28% occurring once; the ten biggest clones make up about 40%. The TCR comes from a human donor with low-grade glioma or glioblastoma, undergoing nonglioma brain surgery, or in good health (not recorded which). V is TRBV4-2 and J is TRBJ2-3; D is ambiguous. Sample: glioma tissue, nonneoplastic brain tissue, or PBMCs (not recorded which). The CDR3 region has the DNA TGTGCCAGCAGCCAAGGACCCGGTTCGCAGTATTTT. Protein product: CASSQGPGSQYF.